This entry lists 29 T cell receptor beta chains sequenced from one sample in a study of T cell responses to AZD1222 COVID-19 vaccine. Profiling relied on immunoSEQ multiplex PCR, and the TCRdb table lists in-frame clones only, not all of them. The sample lists 180,000 or so clones, roughly 91% seen once, with about 25% in the top ten. The sample in question was peripheral blood, obtained 28 days after the second AZD1222 dose. All receptors come from an adult who received the AZD1222 COVID-19 vaccine.

The chain has TRBV18 and TRBJ2-5, with D unclear. Germline V lookup: CDR1 KGHSH, CDR2 LQKENI. V lost 0 bases to trimming and J lost 5 bases, with 4 bases between them. CDR3 size: 12 residues. CDR3 coding DNA: TGTGCCAGCTCACCACCGAGGGAGACCCAGTACTTC. Its translation: CASSPPRETQYF.

This chain connects TRBV5-1 to TRBJ2-2; D tentatively reads TRBD1 or TRBD2 (6 bases each). The CDR3 contains 13 residues. Germline V gene data show CDR1 as SGHRS and CDR2 as YFSETQ. V was pared by 3 bases and J by 6 bases, with 9 bases between. As DNA, the CDR3 is TGCGCCAGCAGCTCGGAGGGGGCCGGGGAGCTGTTTTTT. Translated: CASSSEGAGELFF. The complete variable domain, with remaining parts taken from reference TRBV5-1 and TRBJ2-2, reads KAGVTQTPRYLIKTRGQQVTLSCSPISGHRSVSWYQQTPGQGLQFLFEYFSETQRNKGNFPGRFSGRQFSNSRSEMNVSTLELGDSALYLCASSSEGAGELFFGEGSRLTVL.

This clone occurred once. The chain uses TRBV25-1 and TRBJ1-5, with no clear D. This CDR3 is 14 amino acids long. Germline V CDR1 and CDR2: MGHDK, SYGVNS. V was trimmed by 5 bases and J by 5 bases, leaving 13 bases between them. CDR3 coding DNA: TGTGCCAGCAGTCCCCTTGGCATGCATCAGCCCCAGCATTTT. It translates to CASSPLGMHQPQHF.

This clone was counted once. V usage is TRBV6-5 and J usage is TRBJ1-3; 10 nucleotides agree with TRBD1. The CDR3 extends over 13 amino acids. The V and J ends lost 6 bases and 8 bases, in that order; junction bases with no gene match: 4. The germline V gene has CDR1 MNHEY and CDR2 SVGAGI. For the CDR3, the DNA is TGTGCCAGCAGGGGGACAGGGGCGGACACCATATATTTT. This codes for CASRGTGADTIYF.

V gene TRBV5-6 combines with J gene TRBJ1-2; 10 nucleotides line up with TRBD1. Looked up from germline, CDR1 is SGHDT and CDR2 is YYEEEE. The CDR3 is 14 residues long. V lost 5 bases and J lost 0; bases outside the gene matches: 1. CDR3 sequence reads: CASRGQGTNYGYTF. DNA of the CDR3: TGTGCCAGCAGGGGACAGGGGACTAACTATGGCTACACCTTC.

This chain connects TRBV7-2 to TRBJ2-5; D tentatively reads TRBD1 or TRBD2 (6 bases each). Germline V gene data show CDR1 as SGHTA and CDR2 as FQGNSA. The V gene lost 10 bases and the J gene lost 2 bases, with 17 bases spanning the gap. CDR3 length equals 14 residues. CDR3 amino acids: CATAEGGNQETQYF. In DNA, the CDR3 is TGTGCCACCGCAGAAGGGGGGAATCAAGAGACCCAGTACTTC.

This clone turned up a few times. The rearrangement joins TRBV5-1 to TRBJ2-1, with 7 bases aligning to TRBD1. There are 14 residues in the CDR3. Germline trimming cut 4 bases from V and 2 bases from J; bases unmatched to any gene: 3. Germline assignment: CDR1 SGHRS and CDR2 YFSETQ. The CDR3 nucleotides read TGCGCCAGCAGCGAACAGGGGCCCTACAATGAGCAGTTCTTC. This translates into CASSEQGPYNEQFF.

The chain combines TRBV19 with TRBJ2-7; 8 bases fit TRBD1. With 7 bases clipped from V and 0 bases from J, the junction kept 2 bases outside the gene matches. CDR1 and CDR2 from the germline V gene are LNHDA and SQIVND (reference sequence). CDR3 size: 13 residues. The CDR3 nucleotides are TGTGCCAGTACAGGGGGCGACTCCTACGAGCAGTACTTC. Protein product: CASTGGDSYEQYF.

The CDR3 sequence is CASSWSRGDGYTF. Here the CDR3 DNA reads TGTGCCAGCAGTTGGTCTCGGGGAGATGGCTACACCTTC. V is TRBV12-3 or TRBV12-4 and J is TRBJ1-2; D gene unclear. The V end was cut by 4 bases, the J end by 6 bases, with 12 bases between. The CDR3 totals 13 residues.

The chain carries TRBV5-1 and TRBJ2-7; TRBD1 aligns across 7 bases. CDR3 size: 15 residues. Looked up from germline, CDR1 is SGHRS and CDR2 is YFSETQ. The V and J ends lost 4 bases and 4 bases, in that order; junction bases with no gene match: 11. This CDR3 reads CASSLPTGNRYEQYF. The DNA for the CDR3 is TGCGCCAGCAGCCTACCGACAGGGAATAGGTACGAGCAGTACTTC.

The chain is built from TRBV19 and TRBJ2-3, with 13 bases that match TRBD2. Germline CDR1 reads LNHDA; CDR2 reads SQIVND (reference sequence). V lost 0 bases to trimming and J lost 4 bases; unmatched junction nucleotides: 10. The CDR3 is made up of 19 amino acids. The CDR3 DNA reads as TGTGCCAGTAGTATAGAGACCCCCGTGGGACTAGCGGGATCAGATACGCAGTATTTT. Amino acid sequence: CASSIETPVGLAGSDTQYF.

Note on this clone: In the same sample, other DNA sequences code for this CDR3. The chain is built from TRBV18 and TRBJ2-7, with TRBD1 identical over 9 bases. Germline loops: CDR1 KGHSH, CDR2 LQKENI. Trimming at V came to 3 bases and at J to 1 base, leaving 4 bases not matched to a gene. The CDR3 runs 15 residues. CDR3 DNA sequence: TGTGCCAGCTCACCCGGGACAGGGAGTTCCTACGAGCAGTACTTC. Its translation is CASSPGTGSSYEQYF. The full variable domain, rest sourced from reference TRBV18 and TRBJ2-7, is NAGVMQNPRHLVRRRGQEARLRCSPMKGHSHVYWYRQLPEEGLKFMVYLQKENIIDESGMPKERFSAEFPKEGPSILRIQQVVRGDSAAYFCASSPGTGSSYEQYFGPGTRLTVT.

The chain couples TRBV6-4 to TRBJ1-5; D call uncertain. Trimming shortened V by 4 bases and J by 2 bases, and 12 bases separated the two germline ends. Germline CDR1 reads MRHNA; CDR2 reads SNTAGT. This CDR3 contains 15 residues. DNA for the CDR3: TGTGCCAGCAGTGTTGAGGGTTTTGGCAATCAGCCCCAGCATTTT. Translated: CASSVEGFGNQPQHF.

The chain is built from TRBV27 and TRBJ1-2, with D possibly being TRBD1 (6 bases). The V end was cut by 5 bases, the J end by 8 bases, with 18 bases between. The CDR3 loop spans 14 amino acids. Germline CDR1 is MNHEY and CDR2 is SMNVEV (reference sequence). In DNA, the CDR3 is TGTGCCAGCAGTGAGCGGGACACCCGGCGGGGCTACACCTTC. It specifies CASSERDTRRGYTF.

Here the CDR3 DNA reads TGTGCCAGCAGCTTATTTGGGCAGGGGGAAGAGACCCAGTACTTC. Its translation is CASSLFGQGEETQYF. This chain uses TRBV7-3 with TRBJ2-5; 7 nucleotides align to TRBD1. Germline CDR1 and CDR2: SGHTA and FQGTGA. J gave up 3 bases and V 2 bases, and 6 bases lay outside the gene matches. CDR3 size: 15 residues.

This clone was seen only once. The rearrangement links TRBV10-3 to TRBJ2-1, with TRBD2 matching 9 bases. Germline V lookup: CDR1 ENHRY, CDR2 SYGVKD. The CDR3 sequence is 16 residues long. The J segment lost 6 bases and the V segment lost 9 bases, leaving 15 bases of the junction unmatched. For the CDR3, the DNA is TGTGCCATAACCCGAGTGGTGGCGGGAGGGCGCAATGAGCAGTTCTTC. As protein: CAITRVVAGGRNEQFF.

The chain carries TRBV7-2 and TRBJ2-7; either TRBD1 or TRBD2 may fit D (5 bases each). This CDR3 is built from 14 residues. Germline CDR1 is SGHTA and CDR2 is FQGNSA. Trimming pared 4 bases from V and 7 bases from J, leaving 17 bases between. The CDR3 DNA is TGTGCCAGCAGCTACCCGGGCTCGGGACGGGAGCAGTACTTC. Amino acid sequence: CASSYPGSGREQYF.

DNA of the CDR3: TGTGCCAGAAGCTTAGGTGGGCACCGGGACTACCCAAAAGGTGAGCAGTTCTTC. Translating it yields CARSLGGHRDYPKGEQFF. The V gene is TRBV7-5, the J gene TRBJ2-1; whether TRBD2, the table's D call, matches the DNA was not checked. TRBV7-5 is a pseudogene locus. The CDR3 is 18 residues long.

The chain recombines TRBV18 with TRBJ1-2; D remains ambiguous. Germline assignment: CDR1 KGHSH and CDR2 LQKENI. The CDR3 consists of 15 residues. Trimming pared 3 bases from V and 2 bases from J, leaving 13 bases between. CDR3 region: CASSPSQALNYGYTF. CDR3 sequence (DNA): TGTGCCAGCTCACCTTCCCAGGCATTGAACTATGGCTACACCTTC.

V is TRBV28 and J is TRBJ2-7, with TRBD1 identical over 9 bases. The ends lost 8 bases at V and 4 bases at J; junction bases unmatched: 6. CDR1 and CDR2 from the germline V gene are MDHEN and SYDVKM. The CDR3 contains 13 residues. The CDR3 protein is CASVQGAVYEQYF. CDR3 DNA: TGTGCCAGCGTACAGGGGGCTGTATACGAGCAGTACTTC.

The rearrangement links TRBV5-4 to TRBJ2-3; 9 bases agree with TRBD2. Germline values: CDR1 SGHNT, CDR2 YYREEE (reference sequence). The V and J ends lost 4 bases and 2 bases, in that order; junction bases with no gene match: 17. The CDR3 has 19 residues. CDR3 amino acids: CASSKFGLARGDYTDTQYF. The DNA of the CDR3 is TGTGCCAGCAGCAAGTTTGGACTAGCGAGGGGGGACTACACAGATACGCAGTATTTT. Drawing the rest from reference TRBV5-4 and TRBJ2-3, the complete variable domain is ETGVTQSPTHLIKTRGQQVTLRCSSQSGHNTVSWYQQALGQGPQFIFQYYREEENGRGNFPPRFSGLQFPNYSSELNVNALELDDSALYLCASSKFGLARGDYTDTQYFGPGTRLTVL.

The genes are TRBV7-2 and TRBJ1-5; perhaps TRBD1 as D (5 bases). Germline V gives CDR1 SGHTA, CDR2 FQGNSA. V gave up 1 base and J gave up 2 bases, with 9 bases separating them. This CDR3 region has 15 residues. The CDR3 region has the DNA TGTGCCAGCAGCTTAGAGCCGGGGGGCAATCAGCCCCAGCATTTT. The encoded protein is CASSLEPGGNQPQHF.

This chain links TRBV15 with TRBJ2-3, with D unclear. Looked up from germline, CDR1 is LNHNV and CDR2 is YYDKDF (reference sequence). The V gene lost 3 bases and the J gene lost 4 bases, with 8 bases spanning the gap. CDR3 size: 13 residues. CDR3 sequence (DNA): TGTGCCACCAGCAGGGGTGGGCCAGATACGCAGTATTTT. It yields the protein CATSRGGPDTQYF.

This sequence joins TRBV5-4 and TRBJ2-1; D tentatively fits TRBD1 or TRBD2 (6 bases each). The CDR3 extends over 17 amino acids. The germline V and J ends were trimmed by 1 base and 6 bases, with 20 bases remaining between them. Germline CDR1 reads SGHNT; CDR2 reads YYREEE (reference sequence). The CDR3 loop is CASSLPRLVLGANEQFF. Here the CDR3 DNA reads TGTGCCAGCAGCTTGCCGAGACTAGTTTTGGGGGCCAATGAGCAGTTCTTC.

V gene TRBV28 combines with J gene TRBJ2-5; D call uncertain. Germline CDR1 is MDHEN and CDR2 is SYDVKM. The CDR3 sequence is 13 residues long. Deletions cut 5 bases from V and 0 bases from J, with 7 bases between. CDR3 residues: CASSSSNQETQYF. CDR3 DNA sequence: TGTGCCAGCAGTAGTTCAAACCAAGAGACCCAGTACTTC.

The rearrangement uses TRBV12-3 or TRBV12-4 and TRBJ1-2; D perhaps matches TRBD1 (5 bases). The V and J ends lost 3 bases and 11 bases respectively, with 16 bases between them. The CDR3 covers 13 residues. CDR3 region: CASSFAPGLPYTF. The CDR3 DNA follows: TGTGCCAGCAGTTTTGCCCCGGGACTGCCTTACACCTTC.

The chain carries TRBV10-3 and TRBJ2-1; unclear D gene. Germline CDR1 is ENHRY and CDR2 is SYGVKD. The germline V and J ends were trimmed by 6 bases and 7 bases, with 13 bases remaining between them. There are 13 residues in the CDR3. The CDR3 DNA follows: TGTGCCATCAGCCCATTTTCTGATAATGAGCAGTTCTTC. Encoded protein: CAISPFSDNEQFF.

The CDR3 loop is CASSPGLGSYEQYF. The CDR3 nucleotides read TGCGCCAGCAGCCCGGGACTAGGCTCCTACGAGCAGTACTTC. The V and J genes are TRBV4-1 and TRBJ2-7, with 8 bases that match TRBD2. This CDR3 is 14 amino acids long. Per the germline V gene, CDR1 is MGHRA and CDR2 is YSYEKL. The ends lost 4 bases at V and 0 bases at J; junction bases unmatched: 2.

The chain has TRBV20-1 and TRBJ2-7; no firm D call. Trimming left V 3 bases short and J 6 bases short, with 18 bases between. The CDR3 is 14 residues long. Germline CDR1 is DFQATT and CDR2 is SNEGSKA (reference sequence). For the CDR3, the DNA is TGCAGTGCTAGTCCGGCAGGTAAATTACGCGAGCAGTACTTC. Translated, it gives CSASPAGKLREQYF.